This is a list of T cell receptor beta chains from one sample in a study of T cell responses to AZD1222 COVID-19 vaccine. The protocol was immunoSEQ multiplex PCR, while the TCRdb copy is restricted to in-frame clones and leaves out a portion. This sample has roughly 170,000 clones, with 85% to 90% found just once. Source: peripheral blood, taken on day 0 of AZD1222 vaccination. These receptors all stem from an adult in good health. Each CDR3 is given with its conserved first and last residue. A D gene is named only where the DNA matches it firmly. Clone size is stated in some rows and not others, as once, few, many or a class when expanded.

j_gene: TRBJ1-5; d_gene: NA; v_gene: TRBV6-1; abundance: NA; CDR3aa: CASSEAGPLNQPQHF; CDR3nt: TGTGCCAGCAGTGAAGCCGGGCCGTTGAATCAGCCCCAGCATTTT
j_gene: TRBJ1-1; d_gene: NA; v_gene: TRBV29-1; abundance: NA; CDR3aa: CSAGGLDTEAFF; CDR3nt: TGCAGCGCCGGAGGACTGGACACTGAAGCTTTCTTT
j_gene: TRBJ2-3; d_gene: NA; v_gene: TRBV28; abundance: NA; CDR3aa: CASLPSGRSTDTQYF; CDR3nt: TGTGCCAGCCTCCCGTCGGGCCGAAGCACAGATACGCAGTATTTT
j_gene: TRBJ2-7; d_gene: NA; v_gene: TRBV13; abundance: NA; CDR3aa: CASSLYQASYEQYF; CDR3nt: TGTGCCAGCAGCTTATACCAGGCTTCCTACGAGCAGTACTTC
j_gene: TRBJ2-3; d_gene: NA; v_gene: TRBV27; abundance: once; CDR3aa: CASRPTGTDTQYF; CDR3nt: TGTGCCAGCAGACCCACAGGTACAGATACGCAGTATTTT
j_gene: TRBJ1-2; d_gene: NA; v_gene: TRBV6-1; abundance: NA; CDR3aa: CASNEQGLGYGYTF; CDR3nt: TGTGCCAGCAATGAACAGGGATTGGGATATGGCTACACCTTC
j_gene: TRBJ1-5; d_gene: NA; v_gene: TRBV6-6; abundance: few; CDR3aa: CASSYHGSNQPQHF; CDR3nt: TGTGCCAGCAGTTACCACGGGAGCAATCAGCCCCAGCATTTT
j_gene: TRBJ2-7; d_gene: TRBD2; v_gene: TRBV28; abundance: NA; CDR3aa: CASSLLQSGRVYEQYF; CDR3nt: TGTGCCAGCAGTTTACTCCAGAGCGGGAGGGTTTACGAGCAGTACTTC
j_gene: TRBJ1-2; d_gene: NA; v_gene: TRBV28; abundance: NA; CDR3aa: CASSTGTNYGYTF; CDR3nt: TGTGCCAGCAGTACAGGGACCAACTATGGCTACACCTTC
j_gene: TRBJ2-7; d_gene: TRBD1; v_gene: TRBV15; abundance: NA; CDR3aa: CATSRSGTGGHEQYF; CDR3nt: TGTGCCACCAGCAGATCCGGGACAGGGGGCCACGAGCAGTACTTC
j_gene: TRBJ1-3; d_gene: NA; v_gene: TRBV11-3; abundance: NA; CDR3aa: CASSLEAADSGNTIYF; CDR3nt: TGTGCCAGCAGCTTAGAGGCAGCGGACTCTGGAAACACCATATATTTT
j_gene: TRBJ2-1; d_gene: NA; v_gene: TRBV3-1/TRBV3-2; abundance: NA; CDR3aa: CASSPGGEGYNEQFF; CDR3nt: TGTGCCAGCAGCCCAGGGGGGGAGGGCTACAATGAGCAGTTCTTC
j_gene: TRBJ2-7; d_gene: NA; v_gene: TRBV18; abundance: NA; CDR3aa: CASSPGQYEQYF; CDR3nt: TGTGCCAGCTCACCCGGACAGTACGAGCAGTACTTC
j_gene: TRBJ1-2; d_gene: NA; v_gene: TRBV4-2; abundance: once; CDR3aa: CASSQVLMGYTF; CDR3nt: TGTGCCAGCAGCCAGGTTCTCATGGGCTACACCTTC
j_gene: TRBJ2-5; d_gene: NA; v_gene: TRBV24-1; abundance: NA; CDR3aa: CATSDLGRGETQYF; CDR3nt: TGTGCCACCAGTGATTTAGGCAGGGGTGAGACCCAGTACTTC
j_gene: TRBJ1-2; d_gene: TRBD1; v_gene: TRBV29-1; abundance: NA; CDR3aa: CSVVDRDHYGYTF; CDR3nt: TGCAGCGTTGTTGACAGGGATCACTATGGCTACACCTTC
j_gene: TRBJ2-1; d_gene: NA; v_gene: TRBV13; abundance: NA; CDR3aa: CASSFWGADNEQFF; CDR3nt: TGTGCCAGCAGCTTTTGGGGGGCCGACAATGAGCAGTTCTTC
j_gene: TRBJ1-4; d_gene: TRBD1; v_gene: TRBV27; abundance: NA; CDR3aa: CASSLWGQGAEKLFF; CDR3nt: TGTGCCAGCAGTTTATGGGGACAGGGGGCTGAAAAACTGTTTTTT
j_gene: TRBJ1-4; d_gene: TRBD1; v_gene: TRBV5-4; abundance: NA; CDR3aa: CASSFGQELSEKLFF; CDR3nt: TGTGCCAGCAGCTTCGGACAGGAGCTTTCTGAAAAACTGTTTTTT
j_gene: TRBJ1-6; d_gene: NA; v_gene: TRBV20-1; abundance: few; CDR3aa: CSASIWGADNSPLHF; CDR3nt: TGCAGTGCTAGTATATGGGGGGCTGATAATTCACCCCTCCACTTT
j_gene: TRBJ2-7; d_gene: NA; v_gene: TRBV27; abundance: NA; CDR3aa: CASPPPLEQYF; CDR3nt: TGTGCCAGCCCCCCCCCACTCGAGCAGTACTTC
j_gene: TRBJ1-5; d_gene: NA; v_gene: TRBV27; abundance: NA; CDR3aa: CASSRLDSNQPQHF; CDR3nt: TGTGCCAGCAGCCGGCTGGATAGCAATCAGCCCCAGCATTTT
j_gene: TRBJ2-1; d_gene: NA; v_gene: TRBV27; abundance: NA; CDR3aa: CASSLIGTPYNEQFF; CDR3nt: TGTGCCAGCAGTTTAATTGGGACTCCGTACAATGAGCAGTTCTTC
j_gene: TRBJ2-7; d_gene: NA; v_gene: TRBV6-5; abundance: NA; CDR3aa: CASSPRTATYEQYF; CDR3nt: TGTGCCAGCAGTCCCCGGACAGCTACCTACGAGCAGTACTTC
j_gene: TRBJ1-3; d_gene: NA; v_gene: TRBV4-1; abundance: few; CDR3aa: CASSQVDMGLNSGNTIYF; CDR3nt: TGCGCCAGCAGCCAAGTAGATATGGGGCTCAACTCTGGAAACACCATATATTTT
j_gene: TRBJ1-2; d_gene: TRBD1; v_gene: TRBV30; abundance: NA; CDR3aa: CAWSPPQGETLIFRYGYTF; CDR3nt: TGTGCCTGGAGTCCGCCACAGGGGGAAACGCTGATTTTTAGGTATGGCTACACCTTC
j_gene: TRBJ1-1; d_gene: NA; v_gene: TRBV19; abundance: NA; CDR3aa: CASSLLALGNTEAFF; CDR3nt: TGTGCCAGTAGTCTCCTTGCACTTGGGAACACTGAAGCTTTCTTT